The T cell receptor (beta chain) under discussion was sequenced for a study of cytomegalovirus exposure and HLA in healthy donors. Study-wide findings and caveats: Presence/absence analyses assumed roughly uniform sequencing depth across donors.

In its sample, this clone was seen a few times. What it binds is unknown. CDR3 length equals 15 residues. Trimming stripped 3 bases from V and 4 bases from J, with 16 bases between. The germline V gene encodes CDR1 SNHLY and CDR2 FYNNEI. Amplification used 60 Vbeta primers and 13 Jbeta primers. Assay used: immunoSEQ multiplex PCR; TCRdb lists only in-frame clones, some missing. Among 120,000 or so clones listed, around 75% were seen once. The genes are TRBV2 and TRBJ2-7; D is possibly TRBD2 (5 bases). Sequences were obtained from PBMCs. The receptor was isolated from a woman in her forties or fifties in good health and CMV-seropositive. The CDR3 DNA reads as TGTGCCAGCAGTGATTTGAGGGAGACGGGGTACGAGCAGTACTTC. As protein: CASSDLRETGYEQYF. Combining the CDR3 with reference TRBV2 and TRBJ2-7 gives the whole variable domain EPEVTQTPSHQVTQMGQEVILRCVPISNHLYFYWYRQILGQKVEFLVSFYNNEISEKSEIFDDQFSVERPDGSNFTLKIRSTKLEDSAMYFCASSDLRETGYEQYFGPGTRLTVT.